What follows is one TCR beta chain and its context. Molecular barcoding with unique molecular identifiers was used for the TCRbeta library. TCRdb re-analysed the PCR reads in MiXCR, keeping a single row per CDR3 protein. Here the sample spans over 400,000 distinct CDR3 sequences, about 45% being singletons. This sample was included in a study of T-cell reconstitution after alpha-beta-depleted transplantation in children. Trimming took off 4 bases at V and 10 bases at J, with 20 bases between the two ends. CDR1 and CDR2 (germline): MNHNS, SASEGT. The CDR3 spans 16 residues. The sample in question was PBMCs, obtained before TCRalphabeta/CD19-depleted stem cell transplant. The origin of this receptor is a girl aged 2 to 9 with aplastic anemia, due to receive a stem cell transplant. The chain recombines TRBV6-1 with TRBJ1-6; perhaps TRBD1 as D (5 bases). The CDR3 region has the DNA TGTGCCAGCAGTGTTCGAGGGGCAGGGACCGGGTCACCCCTCCACTTT. Amino acids: CASSVRGAGTGSPLHF.